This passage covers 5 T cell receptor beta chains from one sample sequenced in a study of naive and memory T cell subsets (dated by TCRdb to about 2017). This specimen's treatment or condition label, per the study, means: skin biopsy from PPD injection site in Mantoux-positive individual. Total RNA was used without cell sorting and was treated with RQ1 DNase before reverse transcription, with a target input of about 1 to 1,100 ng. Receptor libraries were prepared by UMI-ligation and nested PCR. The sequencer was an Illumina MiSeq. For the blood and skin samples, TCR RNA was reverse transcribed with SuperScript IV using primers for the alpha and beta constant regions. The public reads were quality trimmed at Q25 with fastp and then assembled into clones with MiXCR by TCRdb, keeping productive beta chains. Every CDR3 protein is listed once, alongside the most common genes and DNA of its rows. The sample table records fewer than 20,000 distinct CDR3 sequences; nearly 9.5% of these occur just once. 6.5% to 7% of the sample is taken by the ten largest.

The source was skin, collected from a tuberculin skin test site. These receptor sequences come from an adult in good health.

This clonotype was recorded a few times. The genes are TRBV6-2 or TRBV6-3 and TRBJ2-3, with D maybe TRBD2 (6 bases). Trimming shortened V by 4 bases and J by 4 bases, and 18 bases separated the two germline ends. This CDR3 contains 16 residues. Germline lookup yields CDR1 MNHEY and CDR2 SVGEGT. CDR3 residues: CASSWKREWVPDTQYF. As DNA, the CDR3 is TGTGCCAGCAGTTGGAAACGGGAGTGGGTCCCAGATACGCAGTATTTT.

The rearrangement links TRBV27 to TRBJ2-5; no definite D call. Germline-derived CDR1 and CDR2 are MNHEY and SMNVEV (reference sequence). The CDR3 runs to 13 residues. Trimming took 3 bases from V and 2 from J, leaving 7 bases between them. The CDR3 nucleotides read TGTGCCAGCAGTTTTTCTGGACAAGAGACCCAGTACTTC. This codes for CASSFSGQETQYF.

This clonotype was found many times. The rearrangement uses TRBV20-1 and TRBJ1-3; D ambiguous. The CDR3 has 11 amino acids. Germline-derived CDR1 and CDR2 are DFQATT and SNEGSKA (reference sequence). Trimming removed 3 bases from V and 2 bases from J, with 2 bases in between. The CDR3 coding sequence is TGCAGTGCTAGCGCTGGAAACACCATATATTTT. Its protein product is CSASAGNTIYF.

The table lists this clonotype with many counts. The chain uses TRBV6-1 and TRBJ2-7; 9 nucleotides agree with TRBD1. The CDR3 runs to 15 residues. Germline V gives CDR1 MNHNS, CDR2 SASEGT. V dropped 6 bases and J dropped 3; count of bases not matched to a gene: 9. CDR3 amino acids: CASSRDRAGGYEQYF. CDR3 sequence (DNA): TGTGCCAGCAGCCGGGACAGGGCCGGAGGCTACGAGCAGTACTTC.

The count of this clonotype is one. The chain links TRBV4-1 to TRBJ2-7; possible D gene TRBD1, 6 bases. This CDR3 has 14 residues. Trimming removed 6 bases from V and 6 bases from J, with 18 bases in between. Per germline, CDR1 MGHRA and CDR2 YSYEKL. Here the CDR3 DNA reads TGCGCCAGCAGAGGGGCTTTGAGGGGGACCGAGCAGTACTTC. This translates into CASRGALRGTEQYF.